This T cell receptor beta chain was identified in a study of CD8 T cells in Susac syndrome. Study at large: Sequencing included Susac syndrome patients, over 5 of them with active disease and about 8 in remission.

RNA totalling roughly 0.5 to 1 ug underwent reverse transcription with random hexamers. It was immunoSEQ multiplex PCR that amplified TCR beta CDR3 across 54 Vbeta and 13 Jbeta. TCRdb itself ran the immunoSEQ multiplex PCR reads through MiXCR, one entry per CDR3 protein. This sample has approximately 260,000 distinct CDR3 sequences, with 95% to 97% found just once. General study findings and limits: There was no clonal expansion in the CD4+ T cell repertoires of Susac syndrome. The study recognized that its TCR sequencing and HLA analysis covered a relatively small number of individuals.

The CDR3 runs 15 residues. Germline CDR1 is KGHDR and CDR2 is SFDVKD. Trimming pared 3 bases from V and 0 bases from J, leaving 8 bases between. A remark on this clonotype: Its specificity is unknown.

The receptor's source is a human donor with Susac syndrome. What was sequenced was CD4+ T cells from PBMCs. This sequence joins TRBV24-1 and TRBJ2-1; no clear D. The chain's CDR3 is CATSDGGSSYNEQFF. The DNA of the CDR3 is TGTGCCACCAGTGATGGCGGAAGCTCCTACAATGAGCAGTTCTTC.